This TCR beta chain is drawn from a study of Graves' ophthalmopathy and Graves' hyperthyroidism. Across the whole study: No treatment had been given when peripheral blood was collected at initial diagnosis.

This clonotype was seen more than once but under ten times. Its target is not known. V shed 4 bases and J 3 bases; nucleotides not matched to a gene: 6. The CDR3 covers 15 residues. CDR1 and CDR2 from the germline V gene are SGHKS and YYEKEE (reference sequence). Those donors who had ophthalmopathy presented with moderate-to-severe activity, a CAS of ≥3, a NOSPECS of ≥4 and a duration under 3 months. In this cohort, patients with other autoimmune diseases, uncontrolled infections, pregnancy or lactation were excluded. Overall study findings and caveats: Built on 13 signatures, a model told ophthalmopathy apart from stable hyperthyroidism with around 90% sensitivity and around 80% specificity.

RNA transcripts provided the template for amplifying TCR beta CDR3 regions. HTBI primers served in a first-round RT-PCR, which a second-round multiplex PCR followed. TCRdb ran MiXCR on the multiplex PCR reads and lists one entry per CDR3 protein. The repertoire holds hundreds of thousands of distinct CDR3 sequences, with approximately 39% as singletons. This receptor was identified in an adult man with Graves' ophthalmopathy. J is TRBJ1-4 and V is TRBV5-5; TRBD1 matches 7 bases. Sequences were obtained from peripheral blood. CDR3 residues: CASSPWDSPNEKLFF. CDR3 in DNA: TGTGCCAGCAGCCCGTGGGACAGCCCTAATGAAAAACTGTTTTTT.